Presented here are 20 T cell receptor beta chains from one specimen sequenced in a study of cytomegalovirus exposure and HLA in healthy donors (dated by TCRdb to the late 2010s). The library was built by means of the immunoSEQ multiplex PCR assay. A mixture of 60 forward primers for TCR Vbeta segments and 13 reverse primers for TCR Jbeta segments was used in the multiplex PCR. Imported from immuneACCESS, the table was reduced by TCRdb to in-frame sequences with V and J called. These copies leave out some clones; in studies compared against another copy, an unresolved V gene accounts for under half, and the cause of the remainder is not known. This sample has about 130,000 clones in its table, and 75% to 85% of those were observed once. Clones ranked in the top ten supply 1% of the sample. Sample: PBMCs. These receptor sequences come from a man aged 35 to 55 in good health and CMV-seronegative.

This clone was recorded once. V and J are TRBV7-2 and TRBJ2-5, with D maybe TRBD2 (6 bases). Per the germline V gene, CDR1 is SGHTA and CDR2 is FQGNSA. V was trimmed by 1 base and J by 5 bases, leaving 8 bases between them. The CDR3 contains 13 residues. CDR3 sequence reads: CASSLGGEETQYF. CDR3 nucleotides: TGTGCCAGCAGCTTAGGCGGGGAGGAGACCCAGTACTTC.

This CDR3 is CAISADRVGPQNIQYF. DNA for the CDR3: TGTGCCATCAGTGCGGACAGGGTTGGACCTCAAAACATTCAGTACTTC. J is TRBJ2-4 and V is TRBV10-3; 8 nucleotides line up with TRBD1. Unmatched junction bases numbered 10, after V lost 4 bases and J lost 5 bases. The germline V gene has CDR1 ENHRY and CDR2 SYGVKD. The CDR3 contains 16 residues.

The chain recombines TRBV7-9 with TRBJ1-4; a weak D match, TRBD1 (5 bases). The CDR3 is made up of 12 amino acids. The germline V gene has CDR1 SEHNR and CDR2 FQNEAQ (reference sequence). V lost 0 bases, J lost 11 bases, and 7 bases lay in between. In DNA, the CDR3 is TGTGCCAGCAGCTTAGCGTCAGGGAAACTGTTTTTT. Protein product: CASSLASGKLFF.

The chain joins TRBV29-1 to TRBJ1-4, with D possibly being TRBD1 (5 bases). Trimming pared 7 bases from V and 3 bases from J, leaving 9 bases between. Per germline, CDR1 SQVTM and CDR2 ANQGSEA. There are 12 residues in the CDR3. The CDR3 region has the DNA TGCAGCGGCCAGGGCCCTAATGAAAAACTGTTTTTT. It encodes CSGQGPNEKLFF. Variable domain in full (rest from reference TRBV29-1 and TRBJ1-4): SAVISQKPSRDICQRGTSLTIQCQVDSQVTMMFWYRQQPGQSLTLIATANQGSEATYESGFVIDKFPISRPNLTFSTLTVSNMSPEDSSIYLCSGQGPNEKLFFGSGTQLSVL.

The chain has TRBV9 and TRBJ2-1; D perhaps matches TRBD2 (6 bases). The CDR3 sequence is 15 residues long. Between the trimmed V and J ends, which lost 6 bases and 7 bases, there was a span of 20 bases. The germline V gene has CDR1 SGDLS and CDR2 YYNGEE. CDR3 region: CASTPMTSSGNEQFF. DNA of the CDR3: TGTGCCAGCACCCCAATGACTAGTTCGGGGAATGAGCAGTTCTTC.

This clone was seen just once. The V call is TRBV5-4, the J call TRBJ2-3; 9 nucleotides agree with TRBD2. The trim removed 0 bases at V and 6 bases at J, leaving 8 bases unmatched. Looked up from germline, CDR1 is SGHNT and CDR2 is YYREEE (reference sequence). The CDR3 is made up of 16 amino acids. In DNA form, the CDR3 reads TGTGCCAGCAGCTTGGGAGCGGGGGGTGATCGGGATACGCAGTATTTT. It specifies CASSLGAGGDRDTQYF.

This clone was observed a handful of times. This sequence joins TRBV5-6 and TRBJ2-1; 10 nucleotides line up with TRBD2. This CDR3 contains 16 residues. Germline loops: CDR1 SGHDT, CDR2 YYEEEE. Trimming removed 0 bases from V and 5 bases from J; junction bases left unmatched: 5. This CDR3 is CASSLAGTSANNEQFF. CDR3 sequence (DNA): TGTGCCAGCAGCTTGGCCGGGACTAGCGCGAACAATGAGCAGTTCTTC.

The V call is TRBV7-9, the J call TRBJ2-3, with D maybe TRBD2 (5 bases). The CDR3 has 15 amino acids. The germline gives CDR1 SEHNR, CDR2 FQNEAQ (reference sequence). Trimming shortened V by 4 bases and J by 2 bases, and 13 bases separated the two germline ends. CDR3 sequence: CASSSERGPTDTQYF. The CDR3 nucleotides are TGTGCCAGCAGCTCCGAGAGAGGGCCCACAGATACGCAGTATTTT.

This chain uses TRBV7-2 with TRBJ2-1, with 8 nucleotides matching TRBD1. Germline CDR1 reads SGHTA; CDR2 reads FQGNSA. The CDR3 covers 18 residues. V lost 6 bases and J lost 4; bases outside the gene matches: 17. This CDR3 reads CASSPEMAGTGTYNEQFF. The CDR3 DNA reads TGTGCCAGCAGTCCCGAAATGGCCGGGACAGGAACATACAATGAGCAGTTCTTC.

The chain uses TRBV7-4 and TRBJ2-4; TRBD1 matches 8 bases. The V and J ends lost 4 bases and 0 bases, in that order; junction bases with no gene match: 5. CDR3 size: 16 residues. CDR1 is SGHVT, CDR2 SQSDAQ, per germline. The CDR3 DNA is TGTGCCAGCAGCTACCGGGACAGGCTAGCCAAAAACATTCAGTACTTC. Amino acid sequence: CASSYRDRLAKNIQYF.

The genes are TRBV2 and TRBJ1-2, with D perhaps matching TRBD1 (6 bases). Germline-derived CDR1 and CDR2 are SNHLY and FYNNEI. V gave up 7 bases and J gave up 8 bases, with 14 bases separating them. The CDR3 runs to 12 residues. The chain's CDR3 is CASIRGLEGYTF. In DNA, the CDR3 is TGTGCCAGCATTAGGGGGTTGGAAGGCTACACCTTC. The variable domain in full, with the rest retrieved from reference TRBV2 and TRBJ1-2, is EPEVTQTPSHQVTQMGQEVILRCVPISNHLYFYWYRQILGQKVEFLVSFYNNEISEKSEIFDDQFSVERPDGSNFTLKIRSTKLEDSAMYFCASIRGLEGYTFGSGTRLTVV.

The V and J genes are TRBV5-1 and TRBJ2-5, with D tentatively TRBD2 (6 bases). V dropped 0 bases and J dropped 5 bases, with 14 bases sitting between them. CDR1 and CDR2 (germline): SGHRS, YFSETQ. The CDR3 covers 15 residues. The CDR3 bases are TGCGCCAGCAGCTTGGGCTCAGGGAGGCGGGAGACCCAGTACTTC. This sequence encodes CASSLGSGRRETQYF.

This rearrangement joins TRBV6-5 to TRBJ2-7; 10 bases are shared with TRBD2. V trimming: 5 bases; J trimming: 3 bases; junction bases outside the gene matches: 4. The CDR3 is 14 amino acids. From germline, CDR1 is MNHEY and CDR2 SVGAGI. The CDR3, as DNA: TGTGCCAGCAGTCGGACTAGCGGAGACTACGAGCAGTACTTC. This translates into CASSRTSGDYEQYF.

The chain couples TRBV18 to TRBJ2-7; D is possibly TRBD2 (5 bases). The germline V and J ends were trimmed by 6 bases and 2 bases, with 14 bases remaining between them. The CDR3 extends over 14 amino acids. Germline assignment: CDR1 KGHSH and CDR2 LQKENI. The CDR3 spells CASSPSVGTYEQYF. DNA for the CDR3: TGTGCCAGCTCCCCGAGTGTCGGGACCTACGAGCAGTACTTC.

The V gene is TRBV2, the J gene TRBJ1-3, with a weak D call TRBD1 (5 bases). Trimming left V 7 bases short and J 15 bases short, with 25 bases between. The CDR3 is 14 amino acids. Germline values: CDR1 SNHLY, CDR2 FYNNEI. The CDR3 region has the DNA TGTGCCAGCACTGGTGGCCTGGGGGGAAACACAAAATATTTT. Its translation is CASTGGLGGNTKYF.

The chain links TRBV7-7 to TRBJ2-7; D might be TRBD2 (5 bases). The CDR3 consists of 14 residues. Germline V lookup: CDR1 SSHAT, CDR2 FNYEAQ (reference sequence). Trimming left V 3 bases short and J 0 bases short, with 9 bases between. In DNA, the CDR3 is TGTGCCAGCAGCTTGCGGGTGAGCTCCTACGAGCAGTACTTC. Its protein is CASSLRVSSYEQYF.

This clone was detected only once. This chain links TRBV4-2 with TRBJ2-3; TRBD2 aligns across 7 bases. V dropped 1 base and J dropped 10; count of bases not matched to a gene: 11. The CDR3 consists of 15 residues. Germline loops: CDR1 LGHNA, CDR2 YNFKEQ. DNA for the CDR3: TGTGCCAGCAGCCAAGGAATTGGTTTAGGGAGGGCGCAGTATTTT. It codes for CASSQGIGLGRAQYF.

This clone was picked up a small number of times. This sequence joins TRBV7-6 and TRBJ1-1; D is uncertain. The ends were cut back, 5 bases at V and 3 bases at J, with 10 bases in the middle. This CDR3 contains 13 residues. Germline V gene lookup returns CDR1 SGHVS and CDR2 FNYEAQ. The CDR3 bases are TGTGCCAGCAGCCTAACGAGGGACACTGAAGCTTTCTTT. Translation gives CASSLTRDTEAFF.

The J gene is TRBJ2-1, the V gene TRBV5-4, with TRBD1 matching over 10 bases. J gave up 7 bases and V 4 bases, and 8 bases lay outside the gene matches. CDR1 is SGHNT, CDR2 YYREEE, per germline (reference sequence). The CDR3 contains 15 residues. The CDR3 DNA sequence: TGTGCCAGCAGCCCCCGGGACAGGGGTTTGAATGAGCAGTTCTTC. Translation: CASSPRDRGLNEQFF.

This chain uses TRBV5-1 with TRBJ2-2, with TRBD1 identical over 9 bases. The V gene's germline CDR1 is SGHRS and CDR2 YFSETQ. Germline trimming cut 4 bases from V and 8 bases from J; bases unmatched to any gene: 9. The CDR3 loop spans 15 amino acids. CDR3 in amino acids: CASSNGQGPAGELFF. CDR3 coding DNA: TGCGCCAGCAGCAACGGACAGGGGCCTGCTGGGGAGCTGTTTTTT.